Below, one TCR beta chain is given with its context. Profiled with immunoSEQ multiplex PCR; TCRdb holds only in-frame clones, not every one. Among some 100,000 clones listed, more than 85% were seen once. These data are taken from a study of control samples from healthy donors and cancer patients. Germline V CDR1 and CDR2: LGHDT, YNNKEL (reference sequence). J was trimmed by 6 bases and V by 5 bases; bases with no gene match: 6. The CDR3 has 16 residues. Sequenced input: blood. The TCR was taken from a woman between 50 and 59 years old in good health. This chain connects TRBV3-1 (or the pseudogene TRBV3-2) to TRBJ2-2; TRBD2 matches at 13 bases. Here the CDR3 DNA reads TGTGCCAGCAGCTCCCGTGGGACTAGCGGGGCCGGGGAGCTGTTTTTT. It translates to CASSSRGTSGAGELFF.